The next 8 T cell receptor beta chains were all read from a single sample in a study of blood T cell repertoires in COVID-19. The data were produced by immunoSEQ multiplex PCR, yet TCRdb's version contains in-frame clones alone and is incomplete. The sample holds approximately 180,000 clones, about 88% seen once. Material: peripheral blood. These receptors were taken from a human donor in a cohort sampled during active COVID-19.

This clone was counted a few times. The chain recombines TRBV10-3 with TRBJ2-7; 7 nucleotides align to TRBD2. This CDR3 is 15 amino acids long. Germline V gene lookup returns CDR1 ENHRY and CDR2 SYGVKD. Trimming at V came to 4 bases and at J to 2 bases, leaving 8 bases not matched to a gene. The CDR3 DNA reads TGTGCCATCAGTGGGGGACTAAGCCGTACCTACGAGCAGTACTTC. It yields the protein CAISGGLSRTYEQYF.

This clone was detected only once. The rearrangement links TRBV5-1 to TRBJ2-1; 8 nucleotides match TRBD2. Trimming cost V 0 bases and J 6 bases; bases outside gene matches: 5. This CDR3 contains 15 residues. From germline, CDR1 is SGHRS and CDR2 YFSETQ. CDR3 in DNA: TGCGCCAGCAGCTTGGAGGGACTAGAAGTCAATGAGCAGTTCTTC. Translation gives CASSLEGLEVNEQFF.

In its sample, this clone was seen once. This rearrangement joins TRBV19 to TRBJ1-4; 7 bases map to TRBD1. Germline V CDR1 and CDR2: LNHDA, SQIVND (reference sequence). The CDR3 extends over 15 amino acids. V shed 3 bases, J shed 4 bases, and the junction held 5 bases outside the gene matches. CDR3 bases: TGTGCCAGTAGTATGAGAGGGGGCCGTAATGAAAAACTGTTTTTT. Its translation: CASSMRGGRNEKLFF.

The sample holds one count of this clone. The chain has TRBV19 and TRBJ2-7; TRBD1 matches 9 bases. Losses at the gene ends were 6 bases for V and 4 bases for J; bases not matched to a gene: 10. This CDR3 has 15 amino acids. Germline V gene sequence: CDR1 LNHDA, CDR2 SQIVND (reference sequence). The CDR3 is CASSLTGTGTYEQYF. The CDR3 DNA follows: TGTGCCAGTAGCCTAACCGGGACAGGGACATACGAGCAGTACTTC.

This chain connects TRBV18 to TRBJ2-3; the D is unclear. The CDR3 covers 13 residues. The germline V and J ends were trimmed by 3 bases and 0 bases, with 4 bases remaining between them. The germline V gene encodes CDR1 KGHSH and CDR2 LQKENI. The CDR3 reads CASSPPSTDTQYF. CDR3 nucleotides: TGTGCCAGCTCACCCCCAAGCACAGATACGCAGTATTTT.

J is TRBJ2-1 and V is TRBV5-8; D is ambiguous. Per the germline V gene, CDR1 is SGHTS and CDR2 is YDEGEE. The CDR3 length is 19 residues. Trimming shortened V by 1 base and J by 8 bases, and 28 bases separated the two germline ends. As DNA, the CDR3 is TGTGCCAGCAGCTTGTTAGAGGCCTCCCCAAACGAGTCTCGCGATGAGCAGTTCTTC. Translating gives CASSLLEASPNESRDEQFF.

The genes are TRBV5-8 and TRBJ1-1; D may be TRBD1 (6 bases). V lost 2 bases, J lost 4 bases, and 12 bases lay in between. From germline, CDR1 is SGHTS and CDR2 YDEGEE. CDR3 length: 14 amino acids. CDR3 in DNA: TGTGCCAGCAGCTTAACAGGGTTGAGCACTGAAGCTTTCTTT. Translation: CASSLTGLSTEAFF. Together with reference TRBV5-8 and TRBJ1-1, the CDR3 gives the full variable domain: EAGVTQSPTHLIKTRGQQATLRCSPISGHTSVYWYQQALGLGLQFLLWYDEGEERNRGNFPPRFSGRQFPNYSSELNVNALELEDSALYLCASSLTGLSTEAFFGQGTRLTVV.

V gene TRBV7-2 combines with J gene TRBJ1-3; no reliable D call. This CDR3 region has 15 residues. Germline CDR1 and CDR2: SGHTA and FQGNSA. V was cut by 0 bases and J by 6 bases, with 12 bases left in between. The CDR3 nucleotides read TGTGCCAGCAGCTTAGCGTCCCAGGCCTCAAACACCATATATTTT. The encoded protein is CASSLASQASNTIYF.